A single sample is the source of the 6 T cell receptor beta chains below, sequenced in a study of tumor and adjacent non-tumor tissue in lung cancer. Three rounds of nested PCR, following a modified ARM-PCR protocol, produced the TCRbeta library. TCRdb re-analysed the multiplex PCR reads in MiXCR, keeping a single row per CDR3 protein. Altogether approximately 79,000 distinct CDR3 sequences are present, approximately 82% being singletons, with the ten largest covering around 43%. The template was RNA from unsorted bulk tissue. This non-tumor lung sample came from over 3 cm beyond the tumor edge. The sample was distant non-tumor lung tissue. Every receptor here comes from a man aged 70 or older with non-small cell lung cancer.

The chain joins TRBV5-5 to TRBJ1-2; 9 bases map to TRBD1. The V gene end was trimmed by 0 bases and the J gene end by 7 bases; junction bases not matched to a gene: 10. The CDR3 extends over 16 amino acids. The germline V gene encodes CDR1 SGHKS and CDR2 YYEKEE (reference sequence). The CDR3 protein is CASSLEYRGQGRGYTF. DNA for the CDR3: TGTGCCAGCAGCTTGGAATATCGGGGACAGGGTCGTGGCTACACCTTC.

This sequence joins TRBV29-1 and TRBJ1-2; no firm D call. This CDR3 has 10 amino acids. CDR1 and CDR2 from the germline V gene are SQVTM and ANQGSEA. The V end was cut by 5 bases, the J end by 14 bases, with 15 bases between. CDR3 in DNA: TGCAGCGTTTGGACGGAGCATATGACCTTC. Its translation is CSVWTEHMTF.

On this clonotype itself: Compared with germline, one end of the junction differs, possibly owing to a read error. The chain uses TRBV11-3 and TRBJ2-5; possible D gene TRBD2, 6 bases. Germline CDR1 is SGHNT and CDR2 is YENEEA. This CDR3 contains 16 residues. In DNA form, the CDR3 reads TGTGTCAGCAGCTTAGGTGTGGGGAGACTAGTGGAGACCCAGTACTTC. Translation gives CVSSLGVGRLVETQYF.

CDR3 DNA: TGTGCCAGCAGATCCGTTGTCCGGGACATGACCGATGAGCAGTACTTC. Its translation: CASRSVVRDMTDEQYF. The V gene is TRBV5-6, the J gene TRBJ2-7, with D perhaps TRBD1 (6 bases). This CDR3 has 16 residues. The V end was cut by 5 bases, the J end by 7 bases, with 25 bases between. Germline V gene data show CDR1 as SGHDT and CDR2 as YYEEEE.

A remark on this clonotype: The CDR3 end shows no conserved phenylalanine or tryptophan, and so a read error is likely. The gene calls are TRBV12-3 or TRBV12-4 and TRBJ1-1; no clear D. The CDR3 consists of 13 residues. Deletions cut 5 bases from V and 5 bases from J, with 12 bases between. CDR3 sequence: CASSEELYTEAFS. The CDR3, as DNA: TGTGCCAGCAGTGAGGAGCTCTATACTGAAGCTTTCTCT.

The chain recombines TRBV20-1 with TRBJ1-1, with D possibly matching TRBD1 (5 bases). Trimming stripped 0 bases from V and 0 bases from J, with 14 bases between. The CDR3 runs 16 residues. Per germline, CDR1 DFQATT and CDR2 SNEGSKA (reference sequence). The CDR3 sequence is CSARDLRGGLNTEAFF. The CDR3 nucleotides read TGCAGTGCTAGAGATCTGAGGGGCGGCCTGAACACTGAAGCTTTCTTT.